This T cell receptor beta chain comes out of a study of regulatory T cells in long-lasting Graves disease (dated by TCRdb to the early 2020s). Regarding the research as a whole: Persistent Graves' disease was defined as antithyroid drug treatment for over 5 years with persistently positive TSH receptor autoantibodies. Persistent Graves' disease patients were compared with newly diagnosed Graves' disease patients by peripheral blood TCR sequencing and RNA sequencing. The study was registered as a clinical trial and conducted in China. A total of roughly 35 samples underwent TCR sequencing: around 13 from persistent and approximately 20 from newly diagnosed Graves' disease patients. Antithyroid drugs had been taken for approximately 9.5 years on average by persistent Graves' disease patients in the clinical cohort. Results the study describes overall, beyond this receptor: Patients with persistent disease shared more public clonotypes (around 2,700) than newly diagnosed patients did (about 1,000). Only peripheral blood was studied, because thyroid tissue, the primary lesion, was inaccessible. Sequencing and analysis were restricted to the TCR beta chain. The authors noted that the small sample size was a limitation that may lower accuracy. Lower TCR Shannon entropy and fewer highly expanded clones were observed in persistent Graves' disease patients than in newly diagnosed patients, which suggested clonal expansion. TRBV28, TRBJ1-2 and TRBJ2-5 were preferentially used in persistent disease, while TRBV20-1 and TRBJ2-1 were favored in newly diagnosed disease.

This specimen's time point label, interpreted: persistent/refractory GD, antithyroid drugs over 5 years with positive TRAb. For both TCR sequencing and RNA sequencing, RNA was extracted from PBMCs using TRIzol. Graves' disease was diagnosed according to American Thyroid Association guidelines. The patients came from an endocrinology department in Xi'an, China. Each patient gave approximately 8.8 milliliters of peripheral blood, collected in an EDTA anticoagulant tube. Ficoll Paque Plus density gradient separation was used to isolate PBMCs, and no further T cell sorting was performed. An Agilent 2100 Bioanalyzer and agarose gel were used to check RNA quality, while a NanoDrop 2000 measured RNA concentration. The cysteine opens and the phenylalanine closes a CDR3 of 14 amino acids. The read is trimmed to its CDR3 DNA, 42 bases read in frame from base 1. V sheds 3 bases and J sheds 8 bases, leaving 13 bases between their ends. CDR1 LGHNA and CDR2 YNFKEQ are derived from the germline V gene.

Library preparation was by multiplex PCR. The listed sequencing device is Illumina HiSeq 4000. To build TCR beta libraries, CDR3 regions were amplified by Arm-PCR using iRepertoire HTBI primers. Before sequencing, the PCR products went through gel purification. Per the authors' processing: Gene usage analysis of CDR3 amino acid clonotypes relied on the approximately 68 TRBV and 15 or so TRBJ segments identified across samples. COPE and FqMerger were used to merge filtered high-quality paired reads into contigs. Contigs were aligned with BLAST to IMGT TRBV, TRBD and TRBJ reference genes, and CDR3 was defined per IMGT. Clonotypes above 0.1% frequency were classified as highly expanded clones. Repertoire diversity was measured by Shannon entropy, and V-J evenness by the Gini coefficient. Public clonotypes were defined as clonotypes shared by more than one individual. TCRdb cleaned the public reads at Q25 with fastp, built clones with MiXCR and kept in-frame beta chains. Each record represents a unique CDR3 protein, reported with the most common genes and DNA among its rows. In this record, the V and J calls reflect TCRdb's handling and not the investigators' own analysis. This sample holds some 470,000 distinct CDR3 sequences; about 22% were observed only once. The ten largest account for approximately 6.4% of the sample.

Notes on this clonotype: Its recognized antigen is unknown. Base qualities were left out, and no much larger clone turns up one base away.

This material consisted of peripheral blood mononuclear cells (PBMCs), taken when the disease was refractory, from a patient treated with antithyroid drugs. The sequence was collected from a female donor with Graves disease. In this chain, TRBV4-2 is recombined with TRBJ1-4; TRBD1 is a weak D gene call, 6 bases matching. The CDR3 region reads CASSQPGVGEKLFF. The nucleotides read TGTGCCAGCAGCCAGCCAGGGGTAGGGGAAAAACTGTTTTTT.